A selection of T cell receptor beta chains follows, all from one sample in a study of OX40 agonist ivuxolimab in advanced cancers. Using immunoSEQ multiplex PCR, the repertoire was profiled, and TCRdb retains in-frame clones only, with some absent. The sample has roughly 53,000 clones, over 80% seen once; the top ten hold over 2.5%. This sample comprised CD4+ or CD8+ T cells sorted from blood, obtained in a trial of the OX40 agonist ivuxolimab. The receptors shown here come from an adult with an advanced solid tumor such as melanoma, head and neck, liver or kidney cancer. Both conserved end residues are part of each CDR3. Fields, in order: clone size, J gene, V gene, D gene, CDR3 protein, CDR3 DNA. A D gene is named only where the DNA matches it firmly. For some rows the clone size is stated as once, few or many, or as a class when expanded; others skip it.

>-|TRBJ2-7|TRBV7-3|-
CASSPRPGSYEQYF
TGTGCCAGCAGCCCCAGACCGGGATCCTACGAGCAGTACTTC
>-|TRBJ2-1|TRBV4-2|-
CASSPGSWSYNEQFF
TGTGCCAGCAGCCCCGGGAGTTGGTCCTACAATGAGCAGTTCTTC
>-|TRBJ1-1|TRBV11-2|-
CASSLGTSTEAFF
TGTGCCAGCAGCTTAGGAACTAGCACTGAAGCTTTCTTT
>-|TRBJ2-3|TRBV19|TRBD1
CASRFATGGPTDTQYF
TGTGCCAGTAGATTCGCGACAGGGGGCCCCACAGATACGCAGTATTTT
>once|TRBJ1-5|TRBV19|-
CASSIQGRGQPQHF
TGTGCCAGTAGTATACAGGGGAGAGGCCAGCCCCAGCATTTT
>-|TRBJ1-3|TRBV6-5|-
CASRDRLSGNTIYF
TGTGCCAGCAGAGACAGACTCTCTGGAAACACCATATATTTT
>-|TRBJ2-2|TRBV29-1|-
CSSTVGATGELFF
TGCAGCTCCACCGTCGGGGCCACCGGGGAGCTGTTTTTT
>-|TRBJ1-1|TRBV6-5|-
CASSSRGRTHEAFF
TGTGCCAGCAGTTCCCGAGGACGGACACATGAAGCTTTCTTT
>-|TRBJ2-2|TRBV5-1|-
CASSAGGELELFF
TGCGCCAGCAGCGCTGGTGGGGAGTTGGAGCTGTTTTTT
>-|TRBJ1-4|TRBV5-4|TRBD1
CASSTKGAANEKLFF
TGTGCCAGCAGCACCAAGGGGGCAGCTAATGAAAAACTGTTTTTT